This paragraph reports one T cell receptor beta chain. What it binds is not known. Making the TCR beta cDNA relied on 5'RACE template switching with UMIs. TCRdb reprocessed the 5' RACE reads and reports one entry per CDR3 protein, with no DNA. The table counts roughly 420,000 distinct CDR3 sequences; 7.3% lies in the top ten. This sample is drawn from a study of T cells expressing NK-cell markers. Study-wide context: The authors derived TCR beta repertoires from sorted CD3+CD56+NKG2C+, CD3+CD56+NKG2C- and CD3+CD56-NKG2C+ T cells.

Regarding the study as a whole: As a fraction of CD8+ T cells, dominant NKG2C+ clonotypes reached about 1.0-8% in six donors. Topping the CD3+CD56-NKG2C+ fraction as well were these clonotypes, in a few donors.

This CDR3 has 14 residues. Material for sequencing was blood T cells: a sorted CD56 or NKG2C T cell subset, CD4+ or CD8+ T cells, or bulk PBMC T cells (not recorded which). The source is a woman between 18 and 70 years old in good health. This sequence joins TRBV12-3 or TRBV12-4 and TRBJ1-4; TCRdb names TRBD1, which stays unverified in the absence of DNA. CDR3 protein: CASKPGPTNEKLFF.